These 27 T cell receptor beta chains were all obtained from the same sample, sequenced in a study of T cells in Graves' hyperthyroidism and ophthalmopathy. TCR beta CDR3 regions were amplified from RNA. HTBI primers were employed in a first-round RT-PCR of the TCR CDR3. TCRdb passed the multiplex PCR reads through MiXCR, listing each CDR3 protein once. The sample includes about 520,000 distinct CDR3 sequences, less than 25% seen only once; the top ten take approximately 10%. The sequenced sample consisted of blood. The receptors originated from a young woman with Graves' ophthalmopathy.

This clonotype was picked up many times. The chain joins TRBV27 to TRBJ1-1, with 9 bases that match TRBD1. Trimming took 8 bases from V and 3 from J; bases not matched to a gene: 4. The CDR3 sequence is 13 residues long. Germline loops: CDR1 MNHEY, CDR2 SMNVEV (reference sequence). CDR3 bases: TGTGCCAGCCGGGACAGGGAGGACACTGAAGCTTTCTTT. It specifies CASRDREDTEAFF.

This clonotype was observed a few times. In DNA form, the CDR3 reads TGTGCCAGCAGTTATGGGGCGACTAGCGGCCAAGAGACCCAGTACTTC. Protein sequence: CASSYGATSGQETQYF. V is TRBV6-5 and J is TRBJ2-5; TRBD2 matches at 9 bases. V shed 3 bases, J shed 1 base, and the junction held 6 bases outside the gene matches. CDR3 length: 16 amino acids. From germline, CDR1 is MNHEY and CDR2 SVGAGI.

The gene calls are TRBV13 and TRBJ2-7, with TRBD1 matching over 7 bases. This CDR3 spans 15 amino acids. J gave up 3 bases and V 5 bases, and 10 bases lay outside the gene matches. Germline CDR1 PRHDT, CDR2 FYEKMQ (reference sequence). CDR3 protein: CASSPSRQGHYEQYF. CDR3 nucleotide sequence: TGTGCCAGCAGCCCATCCCGACAGGGCCACTACGAGCAGTACTTC. Complete variable domain (other parts from reference TRBV13 and TRBJ2-7): AAGVIQSPRHLIKEKRETATLKCYPIPRHDTVYWYQQGPGQDPQFLISFYEKMQSDKGSIPDRFSAQQFSDYHSELNMSSLELGDSALYFCASSPSRQGHYEQYFGPGTRLTVT.

This clonotype was recorded at least ten times. The genes are TRBV7-9 and TRBJ1-1; the D is unclear. Germline V gene sequence: CDR1 SEHNR, CDR2 FQNEAQ (reference sequence). V was trimmed by 5 bases and J by 1 base, leaving 14 bases between them. The CDR3 is made up of 15 amino acids. The CDR3 reads CASSPFSPENTEAFF. In DNA, the CDR3 is TGTGCCAGCAGCCCATTCAGCCCAGAGAACACTGAAGCTTTCTTT.

Only a few counts were recorded for this clonotype. V usage is TRBV20-1 and J usage is TRBJ2-7; 7 nucleotides agree with TRBD2. Germline values: CDR1 DFQATT, CDR2 SNEGSKA (reference sequence). With V trimmed by 6 bases and J by 0 bases, 8 bases remained unmatched. The CDR3 contains 14 residues. CDR3 in amino acids: CSAYSGGVSYEQYF. DNA of the CDR3: TGCAGTGCCTATAGTGGGGGGGTCTCCTACGAGCAGTACTTC.

V gene TRBV11-2 combines with J gene TRBJ2-5; no definite D call. There are 14 residues in the CDR3. Germline lookup yields CDR1 SGHAT and CDR2 FQNNGV. The V end was cut by 7 bases, the J end by 4 bases, with 16 bases between. CDR3 in DNA: TGTGCCAGCACCACCCGTGGGTTAGGAGAGACCCAGTACTTC. This sequence encodes CASTTRGLGETQYF.

The chain couples TRBV12-3 or TRBV12-4 to TRBJ2-7, with D perhaps matching TRBD1 (6 bases). V lost 7 bases, J lost 3 bases, and 10 bases lay in between. The CDR3 loop spans 12 amino acids. The CDR3 sequence is CASTMDSYEQYF. The CDR3, as DNA: TGTGCCAGCACCATGGACAGCTACGAGCAGTACTTC.

This clonotype was detected many times. The rearrangement links TRBV29-1 to TRBJ1-1; D call uncertain. V lost 4 bases and J lost 0, with 6 bases in between. The CDR3 loop spans 12 amino acids. Germline V CDR1 and CDR2: SQVTM, ANQGSEA. In nucleotides, the CDR3 is TGCAGCGTTGCTGCCATGAACACTGAAGCTTTCTTT. It specifies CSVAAMNTEAFF.

There are many counts of this clonotype. This sequence joins TRBV24-1 and TRBJ1-5, with D maybe TRBD1 (5 bases). Trimming left V 8 bases short and J 0 bases short, with 13 bases between. From germline, CDR1 is KGHDR and CDR2 SFDVKD. The CDR3 has 15 amino acids. CDR3 sequence reads: CATTYRFHSNQPQHF. The CDR3, as DNA: TGTGCCACCACATACAGGTTCCATAGCAATCAGCCCCAGCATTTT.

This clonotype was seen repeatedly, ten times or more. J is TRBJ2-3 and V is TRBV19, with TRBD1 identical over 10 bases. V was clipped by 5 bases and J by 2 bases; unmatched bases: 4. The germline V gene encodes CDR1 LNHDA and CDR2 SQIVND (reference sequence). The CDR3 loop spans 15 amino acids. The CDR3 DNA reads as TGTGCCAGTAGTCCGGGGACAGGGGTCACAGATACGCAGTATTTT. This translates into CASSPGTGVTDTQYF.

This clonotype was picked up many times. The chain joins TRBV28 to TRBJ1-5; D not resolved. Per germline, CDR1 MDHEN and CDR2 SYDVKM. V was pared by 3 bases and J by 0 bases, with 9 bases between. There are 15 residues in the CDR3. The CDR3 DNA is TGTGCCAGCAGTTTCGGGGAGTGTAGCAATCAGCCCCAGCATTTT. This translates into CASSFGECSNQPQHF.

The chain combines TRBV30 with TRBJ1-2; possible D gene TRBD1, 6 bases. CDR1 is GTSNPN, CDR2 SVGIG, per germline (reference sequence). This CDR3 is built from 13 residues. Trimming stripped 7 bases from V and 8 bases from J, with 20 bases between. The CDR3 coding sequence is TGTGCCTCATACAGGGAGGAAGGTAGAGGCTACACCTTC. Translating it yields CASYREEGRGYTF.

This clonotype came up a few times. The CDR3 coding sequence is TGTGCCAGCAGTGACGGGGCAAGAGGCACTGAAGCTTTCTTT. This translates into CASSDGARGTEAFF. This rearrangement joins TRBV6-1 to TRBJ1-1; possibly TRBD1 for D (5 bases). Germline-derived CDR1 and CDR2 are MNHNS and SASEGT. Trimming took 3 bases from V and 4 from J, leaving 12 bases between them. The CDR3 is made up of 14 amino acids.

The rearrangement links TRBV4-1 to TRBJ1-5; D possibly corresponds to TRBD1 (5 bases). The CDR3 is 15 residues long. The germline V gene has CDR1 MGHRA and CDR2 YSYEKL. Trimming removed 5 bases at V and 2 bases at J, with 13 bases between. CDR3 region: CASSFRDDGNQPQHF. Written as DNA, the CDR3 is TGCGCCAGCAGCTTCAGGGATGATGGCAATCAGCCCCAGCATTTT.

J is TRBJ1-2 and V is TRBV28; D is uncertain. Deletions cut 6 bases from V and 4 bases from J, with 12 bases between. The CDR3 length is 13 residues. Germline V CDR1 and CDR2: MDHEN, SYDVKM. CDR3 sequence: CASRGGLVYGYTF. The CDR3 coding sequence is TGTGCCAGCAGGGGAGGCCTTGTCTATGGCTACACCTTC.

This clonotype was detected ten times or more. The genes are TRBV6-2 or TRBV6-3 and TRBJ2-7; D tentatively fits TRBD1 or TRBD2 (5 bases each). This CDR3 has 14 residues. CDR1 and CDR2 (germline): MNHEY, SVGEGT. V shed 7 bases and J shed 3 bases, with 16 bases lying between them. CDR3 sequence: CASTTGDANYEQYF. Here the CDR3 DNA reads TGTGCCAGCACCACCGGGGACGCGAACTACGAGCAGTACTTC.

This rearrangement joins TRBV11-1 to TRBJ2-7; 7 bases match TRBD1. The ends lost 5 bases at V and 0 bases at J; junction bases unmatched: 13. The CDR3 is made up of 17 amino acids. Germline CDR1 and CDR2: SGHAT and FQDESV (reference sequence). The CDR3 is CASSPTSGTEVSYEQYF. CDR3 sequence (DNA): TGTGCCAGCAGCCCCACCTCCGGGACAGAAGTCTCCTACGAGCAGTACTTC.

Ten or more counts support this clonotype. The chain combines TRBV19 with TRBJ1-2; maybe TRBD1 (5 bases). V gave up 3 bases and J gave up 3 bases, with 17 bases separating them. Germline CDR1 LNHDA, CDR2 SQIVND (reference sequence). The CDR3 contains 16 residues. CDR3 DNA: TGTGCCAGTAGTATTCCAGGAGGCAGGGCGGACTATGGCTACACCTTC. Residues: CASSIPGGRADYGYTF.

The chain uses TRBV2 and TRBJ2-3; 12 bases line up with TRBD2. In germline, CDR1 is SNHLY, CDR2 FYNNEI. The V segment lost 6 bases and the J segment 5 bases; nucleotides outside the gene matches: 3. This CDR3 contains 14 residues. CDR3 sequence (DNA): TGTGCCAGCAGGGCACTAGCGGGGGGAGATACGCAGTATTTT. Translated: CASRALAGGDTQYF.

In the case of this clonotype: A clone one base away is much larger, so this may be a read error. The conserved final phenylalanine or tryptophan is absent from the CDR3, which likely points to a read error. The CDR3 loop is CASKVNFDYEQYL. The CDR3 DNA reads TGCGCCAGCAAGGTGAATTTTGATTACGAGCAGTACCTC. The chain carries TRBV5-1 and TRBJ2-7; D gene ambiguous. The V and J ends lost 6 bases and 4 bases respectively, with 14 bases between them. This CDR3 region has 13 residues. CDR1 and CDR2 from the germline V gene are SGHRS and YFSETQ.

This clonotype was observed a few times. The chain has TRBV6-1 and TRBJ1-2; D is ambiguous. V was shortened by 1 base and J by 2 bases, with 17 bases between the two germline ends. The germline gives CDR1 MNHNS, CDR2 SASEGT. The CDR3 sequence is 17 residues long. The CDR3, as DNA: TGTGCCAGCAGTGAAGTGATCCCCTCCCGGTACAACTATGGCTACACCTTC. Amino acids: CASSEVIPSRYNYGYTF.

A word on this clonotype: It may be a read error: a sequence one base away is much more abundant. The V and J genes are TRBV5-1 and TRBJ1-1; D is unresolved. Germline loops: CDR1 SGHRS, CDR2 YFSETQ. There are 14 residues in the CDR3. The CDR3 coding sequence is TGCGCCAGCCTGTTACAGCCTTCTGCACCTGAAGCTTGCTTT. Translated: CASLLQPSAPEACF.

This clonotype occurred many times. CDR3 nucleotides: TGTGCCAGCACGCCAGGGGGCCCGAACACTGAAGCTTTCTTT. Protein: CASTPGGPNTEAFF. The gene calls are TRBV12-3 or TRBV12-4 and TRBJ1-1; 8 bases are a match to TRBD1. CDR3 length: 14 residues. Trimming cost V 7 bases and J 1 base; bases outside gene matches: 5.

This clonotype was observed at least ten times. The chain links TRBV29-1 to TRBJ1-5; possibly TRBD1 for D (5 bases). Germline V lookup: CDR1 SQVTM, CDR2 ANQGSEA. The CDR3 is 16 residues long. With 4 bases removed from V and 3 bases from J, the gap between germline ends came to 19 bases. As DNA, the CDR3 is TGCAGCGTTGTTCTGGGGCCCGGGGAACTCAATCAGCCCCAGCATTTT. It codes for CSVVLGPGELNQPQHF.

This clonotype was seen repeatedly, ten times or more. The rearrangement joins TRBV20-1 to TRBJ1-1, with no clear D. The V gene's germline CDR1 is DFQATT and CDR2 SNEGSKA (reference sequence). The CDR3 loop spans 14 amino acids. Trimming cost V 0 bases and J 0 bases, with 8 bases left between them. In nucleotides, the CDR3 is TGCAGTGCTAGAGAGGGCAGGTTGAACACTGAAGCTTTCTTT. Residues: CSAREGRLNTEAFF.

To note about this clonotype: A read error may account for a junction end that differs from germline. The chain is built from TRBV28 and TRBJ2-7; 14 positions agree with TRBD2. The germline V gene encodes CDR1 MDHEN and CDR2 SYDVKM. CDR3 size: 13 residues. The CDR3 DNA is TGTGCCAGCAGTCTCTCTAGGACTAGCGGGAGGCACTTC. Protein product: CASSLSRTSGRHF.

V is TRBV9 and J is TRBJ2-5; D call uncertain. Germline V gene data show CDR1 as SGDLS and CDR2 as YYNGEE. V lost 0 bases and J lost 5, with 11 bases in between. CDR3 length: 14 amino acids. In nucleotides, the CDR3 is TGTGCCAGCAGCGTAGGGCCGCCCTTGGAGACCCAGTACTTC. Amino acids: CASSVGPPLETQYF.